The 25 T cell receptor beta chains below all came from one sample that was sequenced in a study of T cells in Graves' hyperthyroidism and ophthalmopathy. It was RNA transcripts that yielded the amplified TCR beta CDR3 regions. HTBI primers drove first-round RT-PCR of the TCR CDR3. TCRdb independently ran MiXCR on the multiplex PCR reads; one entry per CDR3 protein. Counted here are 650,000 to 700,000 distinct CDR3 sequences, approximately 15% occurring once; the ten biggest clones make up around 16%. The sequenced material came from blood. These receptors were obtained from a man between 45 and 60 years old with Graves' hyperthyroidism.

In this sample, this clonotype turned up a few times. The chain joins TRBV28 to TRBJ2-1, with D perhaps TRBD2 (7 bases). The V end lost 8 bases, the J end lost 6 bases, and 20 bases lay between the germline ends. The CDR3 totals 15 residues. The germline V gene encodes CDR1 MDHEN and CDR2 SYDVKM. The CDR3 nucleotides read TGTGCCAGCGGCCGAGGGGGGGGGGCTGGCAATGAGCAGTTCTTC. Protein sequence: CASGRGGGAGNEQFF.

V usage is TRBV20-1 and J usage is TRBJ1-5; the match to TRBD1 covers 8 bases. There are 16 residues in the CDR3. V lost 0 bases to trimming and J lost 3 bases; unmatched junction nucleotides: 7. Germline CDR1 DFQATT, CDR2 SNEGSKA (reference sequence). CDR3 nucleotide sequence: TGCAGTGCTAGAGATACAGGGGGGGGGTTCAATCAGCCCCAGCATTTT. Translation gives CSARDTGGGFNQPQHF.

This clonotype was seen at least ten times. The chain links TRBV28 to TRBJ1-1, with D uncertain. This CDR3 contains 11 residues. Looked up from germline, CDR1 is MDHEN and CDR2 is SYDVKM. V was pared by 6 bases and J by 8 bases, with 10 bases between. The CDR3: CASRGMGEAFF. CDR3 DNA sequence: TGTGCCAGCAGGGGTATGGGGGAAGCTTTCTTT.

This clonotype was seen at least ten times. The rearrangement joins TRBV19 to TRBJ1-1; D unclear. Trimming removed 9 bases from V and 1 base from J, with 6 bases in between. CDR1 and CDR2 (germline): LNHDA, SQIVND (reference sequence). The CDR3 is 11 amino acids. The CDR3 sequence: CASTQNTEAFF. The CDR3 bases are TGTGCCAGCACCCAGAACACTGAAGCTTTCTTT.

A few counts support this clonotype. V usage is TRBV7-9 and J usage is TRBJ2-2; perhaps TRBD1 as D (6 bases). Trimming stripped 10 bases from V and 3 bases from J, with 12 bases between. Germline-derived CDR1 and CDR2 are SEHNR and FQNEAQ (reference sequence). This CDR3 is built from 13 residues. CDR3 sequence reads: CAIRYRDTGELFF. In DNA, the CDR3 is TGTGCCATCCGATACAGGGACACCGGGGAGCTGTTTTTT.

This clonotype was detected a few times. This chain uses TRBV14 with TRBJ2-2; D remains unclear. The CDR3 extends over 16 amino acids. Germline CDR1 and CDR2: SGHDN and FVKESK. Trimming cost V 1 base and J 0 bases, with 9 bases left between them. The CDR3 DNA sequence: TGTGCCAGCAGCCAAGTGGCAGGATCGAACACCGGGGAGCTGTTTTTT. Protein sequence: CASSQVAGSNTGELFF.

This clonotype has more than one count but fewer than ten. The chain links TRBV3-1 to TRBJ2-1; D gene unclear. Germline V gene lookup returns CDR1 LGHDT and CDR2 YNNKEL (reference sequence). Trimming shortened V by 3 bases and J by 0 bases, and 9 bases separated the two germline ends. The CDR3 contains 15 residues. CDR3 sequence: CASSHMPSSYNEQFF. The CDR3 DNA is TGTGCCAGCAGCCACATGCCGAGCTCCTACAATGAGCAGTTCTTC.

The V and J genes are TRBV19 and TRBJ2-6, with 7 bases aligning to TRBD1. V lost 5 bases, J lost 0 bases, and 4 bases stayed unmatched. This CDR3 has 16 residues. CDR1 and CDR2 from the germline V gene are LNHDA and SQIVND (reference sequence). CDR3 loop: CASSLGQHSGANVLTF. The CDR3 nucleotides read TGTGCCAGTAGTTTGGGACAGCACTCTGGGGCCAACGTCCTGACTTTC.

The V call is TRBV15, the J call TRBJ2-3, with D possibly TRBD2 on 6 matching bases. The CDR3 has 16 residues. V lost 0 bases and J 2 bases, leaving 12 bases between the germline ends. CDR1 and CDR2 from the germline V gene are LNHNV and YYDKDF (reference sequence). The CDR3 is CATSRDLGLNTDTQYF. Written as DNA, the CDR3 is TGTGCCACCAGCAGAGATCTGGGACTCAACACAGATACGCAGTATTTT.

This clonotype showed up just a few times. The chain employs TRBV18 and TRBJ2-1; a weak D match, TRBD2 (5 bases). Germline V gene lookup returns CDR1 KGHSH and CDR2 LQKENI. This CDR3 has 15 amino acids. With 0 bases removed from V and 3 bases from J, the gap between germline ends came to 9 bases. The CDR3 here is CASSPPGVLYNEQFF. The CDR3, as DNA: TGTGCCAGCTCACCACCGGGAGTCCTCTACAATGAGCAGTTCTTC.

This clonotype was seen a handful of times. The chain combines TRBV20-1 with TRBJ1-1; weak D call: TRBD1 (5 bases). The V and J ends lost 0 bases and 0 bases respectively, with 11 bases between them. Germline loops: CDR1 DFQATT, CDR2 SNEGSKA (reference sequence). This CDR3 is 15 amino acids long. The DNA of the CDR3 is TGCAGTGCTAGAGACGACAGCGCCATGAACACTGAAGCTTTCTTT. Protein product: CSARDDSAMNTEAFF.

The chain carries TRBV19 and TRBJ1-5; D possibly corresponds to TRBD1 (5 bases). Per germline, CDR1 LNHDA and CDR2 SQIVND (reference sequence). The CDR3 has 13 residues. Trimming removed 7 bases from V and 3 bases from J, with 10 bases in between. The CDR3: CASKEGDNQPQHF. For the CDR3, the DNA is TGTGCCAGTAAGGAAGGGGACAATCAGCCCCAGCATTTT.

This clonotype has ten or more counts. The chain links TRBV19 to TRBJ2-1; 13 nucleotides align to TRBD2. This CDR3 comprises 17 residues. CDR1 LNHDA and CDR2 SQIVND come from the germline V gene (reference sequence). V was clipped by 6 bases and J by 9 bases; unmatched bases: 14. For the CDR3, the DNA is TGTGCCAGTAGGGCCGATCCGGGACTAGCGGGACTATTTGAGCAGTTCTTC. Its protein is CASRADPGLAGLFEQFF.

This clonotype came up many times. The chain couples TRBV2 to TRBJ1-1; the D gene is possibly TRBD1 (5 bases). Germline-derived CDR1 and CDR2 are SNHLY and FYNNEI. V was trimmed by 1 base and J by 10 bases, leaving 10 bases between them. The CDR3 loop spans 12 amino acids. Here the CDR3 reads CASSEEGTLAFF. In DNA form, the CDR3 reads TGTGCCAGCAGTGAAGAAGGGACCTTAGCTTTCTTT. Full variable domain (rest looked up from reference TRBV2 and TRBJ1-1): EPEVTQTPSHQVTQMGQEVILRCVPISNHLYFYWYRQILGQKVEFLVSFYNNEISEKSEIFDDQFSVERPDGSNFTLKIRSTKLEDSAMYFCASSEEGTLAFFGQGTRLTVV.

This clonotype was seen more than once but under ten times. The J gene is TRBJ2-7, the V gene TRBV28; 9 bases align to TRBD1. V lost 6 bases to trimming and J lost 4 bases; unmatched junction nucleotides: 7. CDR1 and CDR2 (germline): MDHEN, SYDVKM. The CDR3 runs 14 residues. The CDR3 bases are TGTGCCAGCAGATCCGGGACAGGGCCTTACGAGCAGTACTTC. Protein sequence: CASRSGTGPYEQYF.

This clonotype occurred many times. CDR3 nucleotides: TGTGCCAGCAGCATGGGGAACGAGCAGTACTTC. It encodes CASSMGNEQYF. The chain recombines TRBV12-3 or TRBV12-4 with TRBJ2-7, with D unresolved. This CDR3 spans 11 amino acids. Trimming removed 6 bases at V and 5 bases at J, with 8 bases between.

The rearrangement uses TRBV18 and TRBJ2-7; no clear D. CDR3 length equals 17 residues. The V gene's germline CDR1 is KGHSH and CDR2 LQKENI. The V end lost 0 bases, the J end lost 6 bases, and 21 bases lay between the germline ends. The chain's CDR3 is CASSPPFLGRGSGEQYF. The CDR3, as DNA: TGTGCCAGCTCACCACCGTTTTTGGGAAGAGGATCAGGCGAGCAGTACTTC.

CDR3 region: CASSLAGVEGEQFF. The CDR3 region has the DNA TGTGCCAGCAGCCTAGCGGGAGTGGAGGGTGAGCAGTTCTTC. V and J are TRBV2 and TRBJ2-1; 10 bases are shared with TRBD2. After removal of 6 bases from V and 9 bases from J, the junction contained 8 bases not matched to a gene. Germline values: CDR1 SNHLY, CDR2 FYNNEI. This CDR3 comprises 14 residues.

This clonotype turned up a few times. This chain joins TRBV10-3 and TRBJ1-1; 8 bases fit TRBD1. Germline CDR1 ENHRY, CDR2 SYGVKD. CDR3 size: 15 residues. With V trimmed by 4 bases and J by 11 bases, 15 bases remained unmatched. The CDR3, as DNA: TGTGCCATCAGTGGGGGTGGACAGGGAGATTACTGGGCTTTCTTT. Protein sequence: CAISGGGQGDYWAFF.

There are a few counts of this clonotype. The chain employs TRBV5-1 and TRBJ2-1; 10 bases map to TRBD2. Germline V gene sequence: CDR1 SGHRS, CDR2 YFSETQ. The junction had 7 bases not matched to a gene; V was cut back by 2 bases and J by 8 bases. This CDR3 has 15 residues. The CDR3, as DNA: TGCGCCAGCAGCTTATCTAGCGGGAGTAGGGATGAGCAGTTCTTC. As protein: CASSLSSGSRDEQFF.

The rearrangement links TRBV19 to TRBJ2-1; weak D call: TRBD2 (6 bases). This CDR3 contains 15 residues. Germline V gene data show CDR1 as LNHDA and CDR2 as SQIVND (reference sequence). V was trimmed by 6 bases and J by 6 bases, leaving 18 bases between them. DNA for the CDR3: TGTGCCAGTAGCCCCGTAGAGGGAGGAGGCAATGAGCAGTTCTTC. It codes for CASSPVEGGGNEQFF.

This clonotype was detected many times. J is TRBJ1-2 and V is TRBV11-2; the match to TRBD1 covers 8 bases. The V gene end was trimmed by 2 bases and the J gene end by 8 bases; junction bases not matched to a gene: 7. The CDR3 is 14 residues long. The germline V gene encodes CDR1 SGHAT and CDR2 FQNNGV. The CDR3 DNA reads TGTGCCAGCAGCTTAATGACAGGGGATCGGGGCTACACCTTC. This sequence encodes CASSLMTGDRGYTF.

The chain is built from TRBV7-8 and TRBJ1-1; the D gene is possibly TRBD1 (5 bases). Germline V gives CDR1 SGHVS, CDR2 FQNEAQ. The CDR3 covers 16 residues. Trimming took 0 bases from V and 4 from J, leaving 15 bases between them. This CDR3 reads CASSLAGAGGGTEAFF. The CDR3 DNA is TGTGCCAGCAGCTTAGCAGGGGCGGGCGGGGGCACTGAAGCTTTCTTT.

This clonotype was observed many times. The chain couples TRBV9 to TRBJ2-3, with 7 bases lining up with TRBD1. The CDR3 spans 13 residues. V shed 3 bases, J shed 3 bases, and the junction held 1 base outside the gene matches. Germline assignment: CDR1 SGDLS and CDR2 YYNGEE. CDR3 sequence reads: CASSAGGTDTQYF. CDR3 sequence (DNA): TGTGCCAGCAGCGCAGGGGGTACAGATACGCAGTATTTT.

This clonotype was counted only a few times. The chain is built from TRBV6-2 or TRBV6-3 and TRBJ2-6; perhaps TRBD1 as D (5 bases). Trimming took off 7 bases at V and 0 bases at J, with 25 bases between the two ends. The V gene's germline CDR1 is MNHEY and CDR2 SVGEGT. The CDR3 consists of 20 residues. CDR3 DNA: TGTGCCAGCACCTCGGGCAGGGTCGAATACGATCACTCTGGGGCCAACGTCCTGACTTTC. Protein sequence: CASTSGRVEYDHSGANVLTF.